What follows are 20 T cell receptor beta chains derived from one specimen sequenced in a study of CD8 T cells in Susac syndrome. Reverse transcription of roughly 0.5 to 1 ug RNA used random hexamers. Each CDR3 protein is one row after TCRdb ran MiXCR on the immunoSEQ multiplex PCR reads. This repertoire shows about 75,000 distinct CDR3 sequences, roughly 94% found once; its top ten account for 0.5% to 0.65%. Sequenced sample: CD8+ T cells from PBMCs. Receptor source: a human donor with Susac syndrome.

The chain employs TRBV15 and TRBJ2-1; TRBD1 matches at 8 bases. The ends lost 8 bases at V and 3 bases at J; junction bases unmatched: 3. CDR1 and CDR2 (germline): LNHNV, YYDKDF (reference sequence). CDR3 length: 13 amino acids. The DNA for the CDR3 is TGTGCCACCGAAGACAGGGGCTACAATGAGCAGTTCTTC. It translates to CATEDRGYNEQFF.

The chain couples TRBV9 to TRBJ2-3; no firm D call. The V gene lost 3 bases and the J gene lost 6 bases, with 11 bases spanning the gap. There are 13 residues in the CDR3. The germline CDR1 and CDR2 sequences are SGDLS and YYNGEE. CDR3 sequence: CASSAERADTQYF. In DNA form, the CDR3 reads TGTGCCAGCAGCGCAGAACGGGCGGATACGCAGTATTTT.

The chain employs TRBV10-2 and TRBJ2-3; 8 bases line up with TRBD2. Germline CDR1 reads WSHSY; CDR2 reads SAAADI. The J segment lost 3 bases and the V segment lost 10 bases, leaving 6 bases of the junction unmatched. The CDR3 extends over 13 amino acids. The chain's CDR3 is CAISGGPTDTQYF. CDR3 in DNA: TGCGCCATTTCGGGGGGGCCGACAGATACGCAGTATTTT.

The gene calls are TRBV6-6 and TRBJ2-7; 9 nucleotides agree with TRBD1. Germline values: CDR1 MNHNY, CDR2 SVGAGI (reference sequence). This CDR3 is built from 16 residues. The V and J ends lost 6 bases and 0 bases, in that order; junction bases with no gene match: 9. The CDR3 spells CASRPGQGLSSYEQYF. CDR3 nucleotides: TGTGCCAGCAGACCCGGACAGGGGTTGAGCTCCTACGAGCAGTACTTC.

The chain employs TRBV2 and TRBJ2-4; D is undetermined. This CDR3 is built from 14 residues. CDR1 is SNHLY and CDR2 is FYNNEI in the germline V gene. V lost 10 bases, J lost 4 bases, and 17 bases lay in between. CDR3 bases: TGTGCCACAATCCCGCGGAAGGGTAAAAACATTCAGTACTTC. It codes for CATIPRKGKNIQYF.

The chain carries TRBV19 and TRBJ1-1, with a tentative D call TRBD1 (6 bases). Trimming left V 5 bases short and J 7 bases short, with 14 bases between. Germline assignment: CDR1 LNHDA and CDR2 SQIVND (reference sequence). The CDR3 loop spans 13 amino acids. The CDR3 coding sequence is TGTGCCAGTAGTCGCGGGGACACCAATGAAGCTTTCTTT. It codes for CASSRGDTNEAFF.

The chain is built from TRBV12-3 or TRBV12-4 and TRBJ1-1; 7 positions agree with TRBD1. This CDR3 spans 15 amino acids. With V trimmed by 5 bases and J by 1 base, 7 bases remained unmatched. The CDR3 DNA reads TGTGCCAGCAGTCCCACCCCAGGGGGGAACACTGAAGCTTTCTTT. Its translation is CASSPTPGGNTEAFF.

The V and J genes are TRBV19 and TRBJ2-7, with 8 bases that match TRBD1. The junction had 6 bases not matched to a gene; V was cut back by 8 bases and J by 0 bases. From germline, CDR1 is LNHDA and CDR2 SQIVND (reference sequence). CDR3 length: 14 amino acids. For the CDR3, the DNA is TGTGCCAGTTCACAGGGGGACTCCTCCTACGAGCAGTACTTC. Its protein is CASSQGDSSYEQYF. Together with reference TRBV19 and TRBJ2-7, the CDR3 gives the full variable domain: DGGITQSPKYLFRKEGQNVTLSCEQNLNHDAMYWYRQDPGQGLRLIYYSQIVNDFQKGDIAEGYSVSREKKESFPLTVTSAQKNPTAFYLCASSQGDSSYEQYFGPGTRLTVT.

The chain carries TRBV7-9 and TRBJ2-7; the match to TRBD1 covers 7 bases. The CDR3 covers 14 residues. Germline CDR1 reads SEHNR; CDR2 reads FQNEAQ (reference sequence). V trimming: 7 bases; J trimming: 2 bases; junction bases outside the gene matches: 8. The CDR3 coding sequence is TGTGCCAGCAACCTACAGGGGACACCCTACGAGCAGTACTTC. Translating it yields CASNLQGTPYEQYF.

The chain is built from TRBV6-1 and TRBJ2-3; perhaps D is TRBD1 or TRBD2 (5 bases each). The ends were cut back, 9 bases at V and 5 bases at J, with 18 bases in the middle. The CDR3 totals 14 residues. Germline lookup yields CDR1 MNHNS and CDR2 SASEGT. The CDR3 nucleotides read TGTGCCAGTGACCCAGGGCGTGGGGGAGATACGCAGTATTTT. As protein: CASDPGRGGDTQYF.

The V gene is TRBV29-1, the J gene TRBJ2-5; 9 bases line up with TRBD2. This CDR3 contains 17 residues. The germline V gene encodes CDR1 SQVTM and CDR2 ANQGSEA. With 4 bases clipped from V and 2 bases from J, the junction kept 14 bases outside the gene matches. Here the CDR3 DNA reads TGCAGCGTTGGGGGGGCCTTAGCGGGGGTAACTCAAGAGACCCAGTACTTC. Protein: CSVGGALAGVTQETQYF.

The CDR3 protein is CSWTSGGYEQYF. The CDR3 DNA follows: TGCAGCTGGACTAGCGGGGGGTACGAGCAGTACTTC. The genes are TRBV29-1 and TRBJ2-7, with 14 bases matching TRBD2. CDR1 SQVTM and CDR2 ANQGSEA come from the germline V gene. This CDR3 spans 12 amino acids. V lost 8 bases to trimming and J lost 4 bases; unmatched junction nucleotides: 1.

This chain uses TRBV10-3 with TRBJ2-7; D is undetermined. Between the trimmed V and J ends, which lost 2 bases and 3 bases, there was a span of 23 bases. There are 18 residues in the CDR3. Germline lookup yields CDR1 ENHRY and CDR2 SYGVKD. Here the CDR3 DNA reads TGTGCCATCAGTGAGGGGTCGGACGGTGGCCTCCTGAACTACGAGCAGTACTTC. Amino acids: CAISEGSDGGLLNYEQYF.

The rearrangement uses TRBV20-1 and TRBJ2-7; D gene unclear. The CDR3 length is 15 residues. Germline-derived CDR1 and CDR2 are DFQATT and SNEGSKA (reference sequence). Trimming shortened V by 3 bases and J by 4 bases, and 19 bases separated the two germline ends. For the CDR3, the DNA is TGCAGTGCTAGTAGTATTGGGATTGGTTCGTACGAGCAGTACTTC. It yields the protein CSASSIGIGSYEQYF.

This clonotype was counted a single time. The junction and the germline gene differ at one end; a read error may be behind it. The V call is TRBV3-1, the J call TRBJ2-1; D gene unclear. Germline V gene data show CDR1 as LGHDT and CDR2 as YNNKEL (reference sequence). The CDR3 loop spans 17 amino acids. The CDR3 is CASRQGWLPLKGNEQFF. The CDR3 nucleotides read TGTGCCAGCAGACAAGGTTGGCTTCCCCTCAAGGGCAATGAGCAGTTCTTC.

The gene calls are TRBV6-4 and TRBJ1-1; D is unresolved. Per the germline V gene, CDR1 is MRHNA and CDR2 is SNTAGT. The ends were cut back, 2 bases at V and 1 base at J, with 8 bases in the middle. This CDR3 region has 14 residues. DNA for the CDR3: TGTGCCAGCAGTGACGGCCGGGGGAACACTGAAGCTTTCTTT. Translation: CASSDGRGNTEAFF.

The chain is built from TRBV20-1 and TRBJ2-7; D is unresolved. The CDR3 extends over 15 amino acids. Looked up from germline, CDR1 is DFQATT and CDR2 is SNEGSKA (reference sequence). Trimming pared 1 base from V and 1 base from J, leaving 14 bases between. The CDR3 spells CSARVFEKGSYEQYF. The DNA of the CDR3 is TGCAGTGCTAGAGTGTTCGAAAAAGGGTCCTACGAGCAGTACTTC.

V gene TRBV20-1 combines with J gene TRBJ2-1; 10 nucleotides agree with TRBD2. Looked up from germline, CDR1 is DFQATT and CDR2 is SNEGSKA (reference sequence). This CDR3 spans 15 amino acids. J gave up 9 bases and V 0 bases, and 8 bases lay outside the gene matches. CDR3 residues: CSAREVLAGYGEQFF. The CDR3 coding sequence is TGCAGTGCTAGAGAAGTACTAGCGGGGTACGGTGAGCAGTTCTTC.

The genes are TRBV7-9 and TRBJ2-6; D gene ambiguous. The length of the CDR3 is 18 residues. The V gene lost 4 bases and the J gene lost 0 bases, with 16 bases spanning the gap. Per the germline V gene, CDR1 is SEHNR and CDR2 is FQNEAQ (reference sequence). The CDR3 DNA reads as TGTGCCAGCAGCTCGTCGACACCGAGCATCTCTGGGGCCAACGTCCTGACTTTC. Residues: CASSSSTPSISGANVLTF.

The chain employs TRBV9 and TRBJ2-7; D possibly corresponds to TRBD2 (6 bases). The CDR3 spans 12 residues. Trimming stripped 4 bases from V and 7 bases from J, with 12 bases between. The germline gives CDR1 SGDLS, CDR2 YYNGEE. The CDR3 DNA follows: TGTGCCAGCAGCTATCAGGGAGGAGAGCAGTACTTC. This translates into CASSYQGGEQYF.